Below are 14 T cell receptor beta chains sequenced from a single sample in a study of T cell changes during pregnancy in multiple sclerosis. Profiled with immunoSEQ multiplex PCR; TCRdb holds only in-frame clones, not every one. The data contain roughly 80,000 clones, 93% of them singletons. The specimen comprised peripheral blood, sampled in the second trimester of pregnancy. Receptors originate from a female donor with multiple sclerosis, enrolled in a pregnancy study.

The DNA for the CDR3 is TGTGCCAGCAGTGAAGATGCAGGGGTAAACTATGGCTACACCTTC. This encodes CASSEDAGVNYGYTF. The rearrangement joins TRBV2 to TRBJ1-2; maybe TRBD1 (6 bases). CDR1 and CDR2 from the germline V gene are SNHLY and FYNNEI. CDR3 size: 15 residues. Trimming took off 1 base at V and 2 bases at J, with 11 bases between the two ends.

This chain uses TRBV19 with TRBJ2-1; weak D call: TRBD1 (6 bases). Germline CDR1 LNHDA, CDR2 SQIVND (reference sequence). V lost 4 bases to trimming and J lost 7 bases, with 8 bases between them. The CDR3 has 12 residues. The CDR3 reads CASSTTGNEQFF. DNA of the CDR3: TGTGCCAGTAGTACAACAGGGAATGAGCAGTTCTTC.

In nucleotides, the CDR3 is TGTGCCAGCAGCCGGGAATCCTACGAGCAGTACTTC. Residues: CASSRESYEQYF. The rearrangement links TRBV13 to TRBJ2-7; tentative D call: TRBD2 (5 bases). This CDR3 is built from 12 residues. The V end was cut by 5 bases, the J end by 1 base, with 6 bases between. Germline CDR1 is PRHDT and CDR2 is FYEKMQ (reference sequence). Filled out from reference TRBV13 and TRBJ2-7, the complete variable domain reads AAGVIQSPRHLIKEKRETATLKCYPIPRHDTVYWYQQGPGQDPQFLISFYEKMQSDKGSIPDRFSAQQFSDYHSELNMSSLELGDSALYFCASSRESYEQYFGPGTRLTVT.

The V gene is TRBV10-2, the J gene TRBJ2-7, with TRBD1 as a possible D gene (6 bases). The ends were cut back, 6 bases at V and 6 bases at J, with 18 bases in the middle. The CDR3 has 14 amino acids. CDR1 WSHSY and CDR2 SAAADI come from the germline V gene. CDR3 protein: CASSSTGMGLEQYF. CDR3 DNA sequence: TGCGCCAGCAGCTCGACAGGAATGGGCCTCGAGCAGTACTTC.

The chain uses TRBV6-5 and TRBJ1-4, with TRBD1 identical over 7 bases. The germline V gene encodes CDR1 MNHEY and CDR2 SVGAGI. The CDR3 contains 12 residues. Unmatched junction bases numbered 3, after V lost 8 bases and J lost 6 bases. The CDR3 region is CASSQGDEKLFF. The CDR3 nucleotides read TGTGCCAGCTCCCAGGGGGATGAAAAACTGTTTTTT.

V gene TRBV25-1 combines with J gene TRBJ1-2; D remains ambiguous. Trimming pared 3 bases from V and 4 bases from J, leaving 21 bases between. The germline gives CDR1 MGHDK, CDR2 SYGVNS. The CDR3 has 17 residues. CDR3 in amino acids: CASSDPGGPGSLYGYTF. As DNA, the CDR3 is TGTGCCAGCAGTGACCCCGGAGGGCCCGGGTCCCTCTATGGCTACACCTTC.

Here the CDR3 DNA reads TGTGCCAGCAGCTTAGCGGCGGGGGAATCTGAAGCTTTCTTT. This codes for CASSLAAGESEAFF. The chain links TRBV11-2 to TRBJ1-1, with TRBD1 as a possible D gene (5 bases). The CDR3 length is 14 residues. V shed 1 base and J shed 6 bases, with 12 bases lying between them. Looked up from germline, CDR1 is SGHAT and CDR2 is FQNNGV.

The chain joins TRBV6-1 to TRBJ1-5, with D possibly matching TRBD1 (5 bases). V shed 1 base and J shed 2 bases, with 12 bases lying between them. The CDR3 has 16 amino acids. Germline lookup yields CDR1 MNHNS and CDR2 SASEGT. The CDR3 here is CASSEGRARGNQPQHF. Here the CDR3 DNA reads TGTGCCAGCAGTGAAGGCAGGGCCCGGGGCAATCAGCCCCAGCATTTT.

The genes are TRBV7-9 and TRBJ1-3, with 8 bases aligning to TRBD1. With 4 bases clipped from V and 0 bases from J, the junction kept 5 bases outside the gene matches. This CDR3 region has 16 residues. Germline-derived CDR1 and CDR2 are SEHNR and FQNEAQ (reference sequence). The CDR3 sequence is CASSSGQAFSGNTIYF. The CDR3 DNA reads TGTGCCAGCAGCTCGGGACAGGCCTTCTCTGGAAACACCATATATTTT.

In this sample, this clone turned up once. This chain connects TRBV6-1 to TRBJ2-1; tentatively, D is TRBD1 (5 bases). CDR1 is MNHNS, CDR2 SASEGT, per germline. This CDR3 comprises 15 residues. Trimming pared 4 bases from V and 0 bases from J, leaving 10 bases between. This chain's CDR3 is CASSATRGSYNEQFF. The CDR3 region has the DNA TGTGCCAGCAGTGCGACAAGGGGCTCCTACAATGAGCAGTTCTTC.

The CDR3 is CASSVGEGDTEAFF. In nucleotides, the CDR3 is TGTGCCAGCAGCGTAGGTGAAGGGGACACTGAAGCTTTCTTT. The chain links TRBV9 to TRBJ1-1; a weak D match, TRBD1 (5 bases). Germline V gives CDR1 SGDLS, CDR2 YYNGEE. Trimming cost V 0 bases and J 3 bases, with 9 bases left between them. This CDR3 is 14 amino acids long.

This chain links TRBV7-8 with TRBJ1-2, with D uncertain. Trimming removed 4 bases from V and 4 bases from J, with 10 bases in between. CDR3 length: 13 residues. The germline V gene has CDR1 SGHVS and CDR2 FQNEAQ. CDR3 region: CASSSQVFYGYTF. The CDR3 region has the DNA TGTGCCAGCAGCTCCCAGGTGTTCTATGGCTACACCTTC.

This clone was picked up a small number of times. The V call is TRBV29-1, the J call TRBJ1-1, with D uncertain. Germline V lookup: CDR1 SQVTM, CDR2 ANQGSEA. This CDR3 is built from 12 residues. The germline V and J ends were trimmed by 7 bases and 2 bases, with 11 bases remaining between them. CDR3 in DNA: TGCAGCGCTACGACACTTAACACTGAAGCTTTCTTT. This encodes CSATTLNTEAFF.

This chain joins TRBV2 and TRBJ1-2, with 9 positions matching TRBD1. The germline gives CDR1 SNHLY, CDR2 FYNNEI. Trimming cost V 6 bases and J 7 bases; bases outside gene matches: 12. The CDR3 contains 15 residues. Here the CDR3 DNA reads TGTGCCAGCAGCGCTGGGACAGGGAAGAACCCTGGCTACACCTTC. Protein product: CASSAGTGKNPGYTF. The variable domain in full, completed from reference TRBV2 and TRBJ1-2, reads EPEVTQTPSHQVTQMGQEVILRCVPISNHLYFYWYRQILGQKVEFLVSFYNNEISEKSEIFDDQFSVERPDGSNFTLKIRSTKLEDSAMYFCASSAGTGKNPGYTFGSGTRLTVV.